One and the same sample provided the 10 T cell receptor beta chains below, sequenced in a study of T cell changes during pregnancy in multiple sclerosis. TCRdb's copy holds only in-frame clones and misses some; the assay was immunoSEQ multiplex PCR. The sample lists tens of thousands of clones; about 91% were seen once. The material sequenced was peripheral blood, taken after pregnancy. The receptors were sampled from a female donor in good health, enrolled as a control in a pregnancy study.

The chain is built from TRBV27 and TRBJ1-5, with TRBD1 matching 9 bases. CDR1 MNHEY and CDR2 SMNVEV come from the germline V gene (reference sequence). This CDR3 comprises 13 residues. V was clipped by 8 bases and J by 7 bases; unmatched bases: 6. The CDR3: CASSQGARQPQHF. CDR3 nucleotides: TGTGCCAGCTCACAGGGGGCAAGACAGCCCCAGCATTTT.

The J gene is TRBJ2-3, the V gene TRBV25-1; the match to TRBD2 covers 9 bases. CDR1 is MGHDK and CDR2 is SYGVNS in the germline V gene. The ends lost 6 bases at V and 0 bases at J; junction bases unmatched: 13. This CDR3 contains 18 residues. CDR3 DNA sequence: TGTGCCAGCAGGAGGGGATGGTCTAGCGGGGAGAGCACAGATACGCAGTATTTT. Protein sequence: CASRRGWSSGESTDTQYF. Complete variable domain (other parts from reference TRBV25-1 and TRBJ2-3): EADIYQTPRYLVIGTGKKITLECSQTMGHDKMYWYQQDPGMELHLIHYSYGVNSTEKGDLSSESTVSRIRTEHFPLTLESARPSHTSQYLCASRRGWSSGESTDTQYFGPGTRLTVL.

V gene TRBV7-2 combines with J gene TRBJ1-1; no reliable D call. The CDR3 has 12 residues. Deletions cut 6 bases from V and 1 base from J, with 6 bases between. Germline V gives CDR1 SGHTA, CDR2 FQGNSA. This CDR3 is CASRRSNTEAFF. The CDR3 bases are TGTGCCAGCAGGAGATCGAACACTGAAGCTTTCTTT.

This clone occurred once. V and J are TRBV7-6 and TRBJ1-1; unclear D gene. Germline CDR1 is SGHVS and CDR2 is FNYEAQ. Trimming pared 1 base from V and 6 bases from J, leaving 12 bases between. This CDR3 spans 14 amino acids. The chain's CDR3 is CASSLGAEASEAFF. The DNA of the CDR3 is TGTGCCAGCAGCTTAGGCGCTGAAGCTTCTGAAGCTTTCTTT.

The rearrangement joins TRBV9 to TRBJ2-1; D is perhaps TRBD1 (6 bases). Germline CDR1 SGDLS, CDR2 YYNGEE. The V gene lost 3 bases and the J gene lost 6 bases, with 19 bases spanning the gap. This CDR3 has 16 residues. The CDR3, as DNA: TGTGCCAGCAGCGCCCCCAGGGGTGGGACGGGCAATGAGCAGTTCTTC. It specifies CASSAPRGGTGNEQFF.

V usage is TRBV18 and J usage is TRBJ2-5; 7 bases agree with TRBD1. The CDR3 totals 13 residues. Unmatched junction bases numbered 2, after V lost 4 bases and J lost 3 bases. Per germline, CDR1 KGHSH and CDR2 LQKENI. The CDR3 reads CASSRGQEETQYF. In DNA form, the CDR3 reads TGTGCCAGCTCACGCGGACAGGAAGAGACCCAGTACTTC.

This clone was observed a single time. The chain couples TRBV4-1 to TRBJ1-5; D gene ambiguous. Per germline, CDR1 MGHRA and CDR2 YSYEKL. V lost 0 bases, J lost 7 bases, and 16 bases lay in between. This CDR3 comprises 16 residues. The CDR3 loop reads CASSQEHREFGQPQHF. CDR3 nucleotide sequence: TGCGCCAGCAGCCAAGAGCATCGGGAGTTTGGACAGCCCCAGCATTTT.

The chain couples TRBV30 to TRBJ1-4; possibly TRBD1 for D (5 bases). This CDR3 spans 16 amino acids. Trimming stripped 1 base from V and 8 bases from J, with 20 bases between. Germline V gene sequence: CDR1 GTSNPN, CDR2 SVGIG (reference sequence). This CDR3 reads CAWSGGTYGTQEKLFF. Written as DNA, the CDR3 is TGTGCCTGGAGTGGCGGGACCTACGGGACTCAGGAAAAACTGTTTTTT.

CDR3 sequence: CASSTDREETQYF. CDR3 bases: TGTGCCAGTAGTACGGACAGGGAAGAGACCCAGTACTTC. This chain joins TRBV19 and TRBJ2-5; 8 bases fit TRBD1. CDR3 length: 13 amino acids. V lost 4 bases to trimming and J lost 3 bases; unmatched junction nucleotides: 1. The germline V gene has CDR1 LNHDA and CDR2 SQIVND (reference sequence). The whole variable domain, filled in from reference TRBV19 and TRBJ2-5, reads DGGITQSPKYLFRKEGQNVTLSCEQNLNHDAMYWYRQDPGQGLRLIYYSQIVNDFQKGDIAEGYSVSREKKESFPLTVTSAQKNPTAFYLCASSTDREETQYFGPGTRLLVL.

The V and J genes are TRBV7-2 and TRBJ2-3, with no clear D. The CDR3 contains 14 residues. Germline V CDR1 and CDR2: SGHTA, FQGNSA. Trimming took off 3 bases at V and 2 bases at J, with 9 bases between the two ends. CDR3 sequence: CASSLVTVTDTQYF. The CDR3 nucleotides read TGTGCCAGCAGCTTGGTTACAGTCACAGATACGCAGTATTTT.